The 31 T cell receptor beta chains given below trace back to one sample, sequenced in a study of shared clonotypes between healthy human individuals. Measured with immunoSEQ multiplex PCR; TCRdb has only the in-frame clones, and not every one. The sample lists roughly 1,500,000 clones; around 98% were seen once. The specimen was naive CD4+ T cells sorted from blood. Described subset: CD45RA+ positively selected. Receptors originate from a man aged 25 to 45 in good health.

This clone occurred once. The CDR3 DNA is TGCAGCGTCCAGACAGGGGTGACTGAAGCTTTCTTT. As protein: CSVQTGVTEAFF. The chain uses TRBV29-1 and TRBJ1-1, with 8 positions matching TRBD1. The CDR3 is made up of 12 amino acids. Germline lookup yields CDR1 SQVTM and CDR2 ANQGSEA. V lost 6 bases, J lost 5 bases, and 5 bases stayed unmatched.

The CDR3 nucleotides are TGTGCCAGCACCCAGGGGGACACAGATACGCAGTATTTT. Protein sequence: CASTQGDTDTQYF. The genes are TRBV28 and TRBJ2-3; TRBD1 agrees at 7 bases. Unmatched junction bases numbered 3, after V lost 7 bases and J lost 2 bases. Germline CDR1 and CDR2: MDHEN and SYDVKM. This CDR3 has 13 residues.

The rearrangement links TRBV6-1 to TRBJ2-4; D might be TRBD1 or TRBD2, each matching 5 bases. Germline CDR1 reads MNHNS; CDR2 reads SASEGT. The V end was cut by 7 bases, the J end by 2 bases, with 15 bases between. The CDR3 loop spans 15 amino acids. The CDR3 DNA is TGTGCCAGCATGGGGGACGTCGGGCCCAAAAACATTCAGTACTTC. It is translated as CASMGDVGPKNIQYF.

This clone was seen just once. V gene TRBV2 combines with J gene TRBJ1-1; a possible D gene is TRBD1 (5 bases). The CDR3 has 13 amino acids. The V and J ends lost 7 bases and 1 base respectively, with 10 bases between them. The germline gives CDR1 SNHLY, CDR2 FYNNEI. The CDR3 sequence is CASNPGGNTEAFF. In nucleotides, the CDR3 is TGTGCCAGCAACCCCGGGGGGAACACTGAAGCTTTCTTT.

The rearrangement joins TRBV15 to TRBJ2-1; 8 bases map to TRBD2. Germline V gene data show CDR1 as LNHNV and CDR2 as YYDKDF (reference sequence). The CDR3 length is 18 residues. J was trimmed by 7 bases and V by 0 bases; bases with no gene match: 14. As DNA, the CDR3 is TGTGCCACCAGCAGAGATCTTAAAGGGAGCGGGAGTTCAAATGAGCAGTTCTTC. Translation: CATSRDLKGSGSSNEQFF.

V and J are TRBV28 and TRBJ1-2, with unresolved D. V dropped 6 bases and J dropped 2 bases, with 10 bases sitting between them. CDR1 MDHEN and CDR2 SYDVKM come from the germline V gene. This CDR3 has 13 amino acids. The CDR3 reads CASSWAGNYGYTF. In nucleotides, the CDR3 is TGTGCCAGCAGCTGGGCGGGAAACTATGGCTACACCTTC.

The chain joins TRBV9 to TRBJ1-4; TRBD1 is a possible D gene (6 bases). Trimming removed 0 bases at V and 9 bases at J, with 12 bases between. CDR1 and CDR2 (germline): SGDLS, YYNGEE. The CDR3 contains 14 residues. This CDR3 is CASSVEDSRKKLFF. CDR3 DNA sequence: TGTGCCAGCAGCGTAGAGGACAGCCGAAAAAAACTGTTTTTT.

V usage is TRBV6-5 and J usage is TRBJ2-4; 9 bases fit TRBD2. V gave up 6 bases and J gave up 8 bases; unmatched junction bases: 11. The CDR3 sequence is 15 residues long. From germline, CDR1 is MNHEY and CDR2 SVGAGI. For the CDR3, the DNA is TGTGCCAGCAGGGGGGCGGGAGGGCCTATACACATTCAGTACTTC. Translating gives CASRGAGGPIHIQYF.

This sequence joins TRBV18 and TRBJ2-7, with 9 bases lining up with TRBD2. J gave up 5 bases and V 2 bases, and 7 bases lay outside the gene matches. The CDR3 spans 15 residues. The V gene's germline CDR1 is KGHSH and CDR2 LQKENI. The CDR3 sequence: CASSPLAGVLHEQYF. The CDR3 DNA reads TGTGCCAGCTCACCATTAGCGGGAGTTTTGCACGAGCAGTACTTC.

The chain combines TRBV6-6 with TRBJ2-2; D remains unclear. V was shortened by 4 bases and J by 8 bases, with 11 bases between the two germline ends. The CDR3 consists of 13 residues. In germline, CDR1 is MNHNY, CDR2 SVGAGI (reference sequence). CDR3 amino acids: CASSSRHPGELFF. In DNA, the CDR3 is TGTGCCAGCAGTTCACGCCATCCGGGGGAGCTGTTTTTT.

The rearrangement uses TRBV7-9 and TRBJ2-7, with D tentatively TRBD1 (6 bases). The CDR3 is 13 residues long. Trimming stripped 3 bases from V and 4 bases from J, with 10 bases between. From germline, CDR1 is SEHNR and CDR2 FQNEAQ (reference sequence). The chain's CDR3 is CASSFRTEYEQYF. Here the CDR3 DNA reads TGTGCCAGCAGCTTCCGGACAGAATACGAGCAGTACTTC.

The CDR3 sequence: CASSYPGLAVQETQYF. In DNA form, the CDR3 reads TGTGCCAGCAGCTACCCGGGACTAGCGGTACAAGAGACCCAGTACTTC. V is TRBV5-6 and J is TRBJ2-5; 11 positions agree with TRBD2. CDR3 length: 16 residues. V lost 3 bases to trimming and J lost 2 bases; unmatched junction nucleotides: 6. Germline values: CDR1 SGHDT, CDR2 YYEEEE.

V gene TRBV5-1 combines with J gene TRBJ2-5, with TRBD1 matching over 12 bases. This CDR3 region has 16 residues. V trimming: 4 bases; J trimming: 5 bases; junction bases outside the gene matches: 9. Per the germline V gene, CDR1 is SGHRS and CDR2 is YFSETQ. CDR3 nucleotides: TGCGCCAGCAGCGACCCTGGGACAGGGGGCGTTGAGACCCAGTACTTC. It codes for CASSDPGTGGVETQYF. Filled out from reference TRBV5-1 and TRBJ2-5, the complete variable domain reads KAGVTQTPRYLIKTRGQQVTLSCSPISGHRSVSWYQQTPGQGLQFLFEYFSETQRNKGNFPGRFSGRQFSNSRSEMNVSTLELGDSALYLCASSDPGTGGVETQYFGPGTRLLVL.

V gene TRBV7-3 combines with J gene TRBJ2-3, with 9 positions matching TRBD2. Losses at the gene ends were 6 bases for V and 1 base for J; bases not matched to a gene: 11. Germline lookup yields CDR1 SGHTA and CDR2 FQGTGA. There are 17 residues in the CDR3. The CDR3 protein is CASRPTGTSLGTDTQYF. CDR3 DNA sequence: TGTGCCAGCAGGCCGACCGGGACTAGCTTAGGCACAGATACGCAGTATTTT.

The chain joins TRBV15 to TRBJ2-1, with D unclear. CDR3 length: 13 residues. V was clipped by 0 bases and J by 9 bases, with 9 bases between them. Germline CDR1 and CDR2: LNHNV and YYDKDF (reference sequence). CDR3: CATSRDWRGEQFF. The CDR3 DNA sequence: TGTGCCACCAGCAGAGATTGGCGTGGTGAGCAGTTCTTC.

The rearrangement uses TRBV10-3 and TRBJ1-5; no clear D gene. CDR3 length: 13 residues. In germline, CDR1 is ENHRY, CDR2 SYGVKD. V dropped 7 bases and J dropped 3 bases, with 10 bases sitting between them. The CDR3 loop is CAITADANQPQHF. The CDR3 DNA is TGTGCCATCACGGCGGACGCCAATCAGCCCCAGCATTTT.

The rearrangement joins TRBV9 to TRBJ2-2, with D possibly being TRBD2 (5 bases). Trimming cost V 4 bases and J 5 bases, with 15 bases left between them. Germline V CDR1 and CDR2: SGDLS, YYNGEE. The CDR3 is 15 amino acids. Here the CDR3 reads CASSPRPRGTGELFF. CDR3 nucleotides: TGTGCCAGCAGCCCCCGCCCACGGGGAACCGGGGAGCTGTTTTTT.

The chain is built from TRBV11-2 and TRBJ2-3; D gene uncertain. The CDR3 contains 14 residues. V lost 0 bases and J lost 6, with 10 bases in between. The germline gives CDR1 SGHAT, CDR2 FQNNGV. CDR3 DNA: TGTGCCAGCAGCTTAGATCTCCAACAGGATACGCAGTATTTT. Translating it yields CASSLDLQQDTQYF.

The chain recombines TRBV5-1 with TRBJ2-5; TRBD2 agrees at 10 bases. This CDR3 region has 15 residues. Germline CDR1 SGHRS, CDR2 YFSETQ. J lost 7 bases, V lost 2 bases, and 8 bases had no gene match. CDR3 sequence: CASSLAGGALGTQYF. CDR3 bases: TGCGCCAGCAGCTTAGCGGGAGGGGCCCTCGGGACCCAGTACTTC.

The V and J genes are TRBV4-1 and TRBJ1-5; D remains unclear. The V and J ends lost 4 bases and 5 bases respectively, with 9 bases between them. This CDR3 contains 13 residues. Germline CDR1 is MGHRA and CDR2 is YSYEKL. CDR3 residues: CASSPMSDQPQHF. The CDR3 nucleotides read TGCGCCAGCAGCCCAATGTCAGATCAGCCCCAGCATTTT.

The V gene is TRBV7-2, the J gene TRBJ2-5; D remains ambiguous. Germline lookup yields CDR1 SGHTA and CDR2 FQGNSA. V gave up 1 base and J gave up 6 bases, with 12 bases separating them. The CDR3 runs to 14 residues. The CDR3 here is CASSLVMSGQTQYF. DNA for the CDR3: TGTGCCAGCAGCTTAGTAATGTCAGGTCAGACCCAGTACTTC.

This chain joins TRBV7-9 and TRBJ2-4; 7 bases are a match to TRBD1. The V gene end was trimmed by 2 bases and the J gene end by 0 bases; junction bases not matched to a gene: 7. The CDR3 consists of 17 residues. The germline gives CDR1 SEHNR, CDR2 FQNEAQ (reference sequence). CDR3 residues: CASSLNPGGVAKNIQYF. Written as DNA, the CDR3 is TGTGCCAGCAGCTTAAATCCAGGGGGAGTAGCCAAAAACATTCAGTACTTC.

This chain uses TRBV15 with TRBJ1-2; D remains ambiguous. This CDR3 region has 10 residues. Germline V lookup: CDR1 LNHNV, CDR2 YYDKDF (reference sequence). Trimming stripped 8 bases from V and 6 bases from J, with 7 bases between. In nucleotides, the CDR3 is TGTGCCACCGACGTGGATGGCTACACCTTC. Translating it yields CATDVDGYTF.

The CDR3 reads CASSFSQKETQYF. CDR3 in DNA: TGCGCCAGCAGCTTCTCACAAAAAGAGACCCAGTACTTC. This rearrangement joins TRBV5-1 to TRBJ2-5, with no clear D. Trimming cost V 2 bases and J 3 bases, with 8 bases left between them. The CDR3 consists of 13 residues. Germline V gives CDR1 SGHRS, CDR2 YFSETQ.

This chain uses TRBV27 with TRBJ1-1; a possible D gene is TRBD1 (5 bases). This CDR3 is 14 amino acids long. From germline, CDR1 is MNHEY and CDR2 SMNVEV (reference sequence). V was pared by 6 bases and J by 11 bases, with 22 bases between. The DNA for the CDR3 is TGTGCCAGCAGCGAGCATATTCAGGGCTTGGCGGCTTTCTTT. Translating gives CASSEHIQGLAAFF.

This sequence joins TRBV9 and TRBJ1-3; D ambiguous. The germline CDR1 and CDR2 sequences are SGDLS and YYNGEE. This CDR3 spans 15 amino acids. Trimming took off 0 bases at V and 0 bases at J, with 7 bases between the two ends. This CDR3 is CASSVGTNSGNTIYF. DNA of the CDR3: TGTGCCAGCAGCGTAGGTACCAACTCTGGAAACACCATATATTTT. Combining the CDR3 with reference TRBV9 and TRBJ1-3 gives the whole variable domain DSGVTQTPKHLITATGQRVTLRCSPRSGDLSVYWYQQSLDQGLQFLIQYYNGEERAKGNILERFSAQQFPDLHSELNLSSLELGDSALYFCASSVGTNSGNTIYFGEGSWLTVV.

The J gene is TRBJ2-7, the V gene TRBV2; TRBD2 matches at 11 bases. The CDR3 is 15 residues long. Germline V CDR1 and CDR2: SNHLY, FYNNEI. Losses at the gene ends were 5 bases for V and 3 bases for J; bases not matched to a gene: 6. Here the CDR3 reads CASSPTSGSFYEQYF. CDR3 bases: TGTGCCAGCAGTCCCACTAGCGGGAGTTTCTACGAGCAGTACTTC.

This chain links TRBV2 with TRBJ2-1; D assignment may be TRBD1 or TRBD2 (5 bases each). Trimming took 10 bases from V and 4 from J, leaving 17 bases between them. Germline loops: CDR1 SNHLY, CDR2 FYNNEI. The CDR3 has 14 residues. The DNA of the CDR3 is TGTGCCACCAGAACCGGGACCTCATACAATGAGCAGTTCTTC. Amino acids: CATRTGTSYNEQFF.

About this clone: The sample contains more than one DNA sequence encoding this CDR3. The chain has TRBV10-3 and TRBJ2-7; D might be TRBD2 (6 bases). This CDR3 spans 13 amino acids. Germline V gives CDR1 ENHRY, CDR2 SYGVKD. Trimming left V 4 bases short and J 1 base short, with 8 bases between. The CDR3 DNA sequence: TGTGCCATCAGTGTGGGGGGTTCCTACGAGCAGTACTTC. This codes for CAISVGGSYEQYF.

The chain has TRBV19 and TRBJ1-5; maybe TRBD1 (5 bases). V was cut by 4 bases and J by 6 bases, with 19 bases left in between. The V gene's germline CDR1 is LNHDA and CDR2 SQIVND (reference sequence). The CDR3 is 16 residues long. CDR3 in amino acids: CASSKRPSGLGQPQHF. The DNA for the CDR3 is TGTGCCAGTAGTAAACGCCCGTCAGGGCTCGGTCAGCCCCAGCATTTT.

The rearrangement links TRBV5-1 to TRBJ2-2; 7 bases are a match to TRBD1. The CDR3 is made up of 15 amino acids. The trim removed 4 bases at V and 7 bases at J, leaving 10 bases unmatched. Germline V gene data show CDR1 as SGHRS and CDR2 as YFSETQ. This CDR3 reads CASSRRDSSSGELFF. The CDR3 DNA follows: TGCGCCAGCAGCCGCCGGGACAGCAGCAGCGGGGAGCTGTTTTTT.